These 6 T cell receptor beta chains were all obtained from the same sample, sequenced in a study of blood T cell repertoires in COVID-19. Measured with immunoSEQ multiplex PCR; TCRdb has only the in-frame clones, and not every one. The table has about 170,000 clones, around 74% seen once; the top ten hold 3%. Material for sequencing was peripheral blood. All receptors derive from an elderly woman with acute or convalescent COVID-19.

Only a few counts were recorded for this clone. This chain uses TRBV20-1 with TRBJ2-3; 8 bases agree with TRBD2. This CDR3 contains 16 residues. Germline V gives CDR1 DFQATT, CDR2 SNEGSKA (reference sequence). With V trimmed by 3 bases and J by 0 bases, 8 bases remained unmatched. The CDR3 coding sequence is TGCAGTGCTAGTCCCCGACTAGCGTCTAGCACAGATACGCAGTATTTT. It codes for CSASPRLASSTDTQYF.

The chain links TRBV19 to TRBJ1-4; 12 bases are shared with TRBD1. Germline lookup yields CDR1 LNHDA and CDR2 SQIVND (reference sequence). The CDR3 consists of 15 residues. V gave up 1 base and J gave up 8 bases; unmatched junction bases: 2. CDR3 residues: CASSIGGTGGEKLFF. The CDR3 region has the DNA TGTGCCAGTAGTATAGGAGGGACAGGGGGCGAAAAACTGTTTTTT.

The rearrangement joins TRBV5-1 to TRBJ2-1, with D perhaps matching TRBD1 (6 bases). The ends were cut back, 6 bases at V and 8 bases at J, with 12 bases in the middle. Germline CDR1 reads SGHRS; CDR2 reads YFSETQ. This CDR3 region has 12 residues. CDR3 nucleotides: TGCGCCAGCACAGGCAGGGGCGATGAGCAGTTCTTC. Amino acid sequence: CASTGRGDEQFF.

The rearrangement uses TRBV5-4 and TRBJ2-6, with TRBD2 identical over 10 bases. V dropped 6 bases and J dropped 2; count of bases not matched to a gene: 8. From germline, CDR1 is SGHNT and CDR2 YYREEE (reference sequence). CDR3 length: 17 amino acids. Here the CDR3 reads CASTTGAGGTGANVLTF. The CDR3 nucleotides read TGTGCCAGCACCACCGGAGCGGGAGGGACTGGGGCCAACGTCCTGACTTTC.

V gene TRBV29-1 combines with J gene TRBJ2-2; no definite D call. CDR1 SQVTM and CDR2 ANQGSEA come from the germline V gene. This CDR3 region has 14 residues. V was cut by 4 bases and J by 3 bases, with 12 bases left in between. CDR3 sequence: CSVGQFHDTGELFF. The CDR3, as DNA: TGCAGCGTTGGCCAGTTTCATGACACCGGGGAGCTGTTTTTT.

This chain uses TRBV7-9 with TRBJ2-1, with 9 bases identical to TRBD2. After removal of 4 bases from V and 8 bases from J, the junction contained 15 bases not matched to a gene. The CDR3 consists of 17 residues. Germline CDR1 SEHNR, CDR2 FQNEAQ (reference sequence). The CDR3 DNA is TGTGCCAGCAGCTCCAACCGCGGGAGGGCGGGGTTGGATGAGCAGTTCTTC. This gives the protein CASSSNRGRAGLDEQFF.